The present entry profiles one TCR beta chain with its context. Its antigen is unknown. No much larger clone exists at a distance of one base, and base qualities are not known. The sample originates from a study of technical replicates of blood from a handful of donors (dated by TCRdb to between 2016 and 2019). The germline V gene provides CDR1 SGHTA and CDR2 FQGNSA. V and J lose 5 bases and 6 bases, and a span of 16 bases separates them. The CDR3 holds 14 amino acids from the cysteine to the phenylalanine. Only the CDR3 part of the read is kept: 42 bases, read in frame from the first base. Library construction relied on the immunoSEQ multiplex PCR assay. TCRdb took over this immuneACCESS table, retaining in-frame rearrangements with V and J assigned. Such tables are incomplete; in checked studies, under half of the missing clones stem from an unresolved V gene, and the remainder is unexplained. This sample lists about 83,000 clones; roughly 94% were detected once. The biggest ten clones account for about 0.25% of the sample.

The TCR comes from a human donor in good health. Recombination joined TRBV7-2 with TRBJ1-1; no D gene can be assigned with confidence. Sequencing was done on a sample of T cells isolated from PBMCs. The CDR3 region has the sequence CASSPFARPAEAFF. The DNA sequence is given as TGTGCCAGCAGCCCATTTGCCAGGCCCGCTGAAGCTTTCTTT.